This passage covers 29 T cell receptor beta chains from one sample sequenced in a study of OX40 agonist ivuxolimab in advanced cancers. The library was made by the immunoSEQ multiplex PCR assay. Here the immuneACCESS table is served through TCRdb, limited to in-frame sequences with V and J called. Missing clones are a known gap in these copies; in checked studies unresolved V genes cover under half, and the rest lacks a known reason. The sample records tens of thousands of clones, 80% to 90% of which are singletons. About 7% of the sample rests with the top ten. The material was CD4+ or CD8+ T cells sorted from blood, obtained in a trial of the OX40 agonist ivuxolimab. Every receptor here comes from an adult with an advanced solid tumor such as melanoma, head and neck, liver or kidney cancer.

The rearrangement joins TRBV5-4 to TRBJ2-5; 9 bases agree with TRBD2. Trimming cost V 2 bases and J 5 bases; bases outside gene matches: 10. Germline values: CDR1 SGHNT, CDR2 YYREEE (reference sequence). This CDR3 has 16 amino acids. The CDR3 spells CASSFYASGTWETQYF. The CDR3 nucleotides are TGTGCCAGCAGCTTTTATGCTAGCGGGACTTGGGAGACCCAGTACTTC.

This chain connects TRBV29-1 to TRBJ1-2, with D unresolved. The CDR3 is 13 amino acids. Trimming stripped 4 bases from V and 2 bases from J, with 11 bases between. The germline CDR1 and CDR2 sequences are SQVTM and ANQGSEA. The CDR3 spells CSVVNRENYGYTF. CDR3 sequence (DNA): TGCAGCGTTGTTAACAGAGAGAACTATGGCTACACCTTC.

The chain recombines TRBV7-3 with TRBJ1-1; D perhaps matches TRBD1 (6 bases). V was trimmed by 1 base and J by 0 bases, leaving 9 bases between them. CDR3 length equals 15 residues. In germline, CDR1 is SGHTA, CDR2 FQGTGA. The CDR3 bases are TGTGCCAGCAGCTTAAATGGACAGTTGAACACTGAAGCTTTCTTT. It yields the protein CASSLNGQLNTEAFF. The complete variable domain, with remaining parts taken from reference TRBV7-3 and TRBJ1-1, reads GAGVSQTPSNKVTEKGKYVELRCDPISGHTALYWYRQSLGQGPEFLIYFQGTGAADDSGLPNDRFFAVRPEGSVSTLKIQRTERGDSAVYLCASSLNGQLNTEAFFGQGTRLTVV.

A remark on this clone: The same CDR3 is also encoded by other DNA sequences in this sample. J is TRBJ1-1 and V is TRBV6-1; D unresolved. Trimming shortened V by 2 bases and J by 7 bases, and 5 bases separated the two germline ends. Germline loops: CDR1 MNHNS, CDR2 SASEGT. CDR3 size: 11 residues. In nucleotides, the CDR3 is TGTGCCAGCAGTGAAATAGGTGAAGCTTTCTTT. It codes for CASSEIGEAFF.

This sequence joins TRBV6-6 and TRBJ2-1; 8 positions match TRBD1. CDR3 size: 16 residues. The germline V gene encodes CDR1 MNHNY and CDR2 SVGAGI (reference sequence). V lost 0 bases and J lost 12; bases outside the gene matches: 13. Here the CDR3 DNA reads TGTGCCAGCAGTTACTCAAGACAGGGGTCACCTTTGCCGCAGTTCTTC. Translation gives CASSYSRQGSPLPQFF.

This clone was observed once. The chain employs TRBV11-3 and TRBJ2-7; D call uncertain. Germline V lookup: CDR1 SGHNT, CDR2 YENEEA. The CDR3 has 12 residues. V was cut by 1 base and J by 4 bases, with 5 bases left in between. The CDR3 reads CASSLVGYEQYF. CDR3 in DNA: TGTGCCAGCAGCTTAGTCGGATACGAGCAGTACTTC.

The J gene is TRBJ1-2, the V gene TRBV27; 8 bases agree with TRBD1. Germline CDR1 MNHEY, CDR2 SMNVEV (reference sequence). Trimming at V came to 2 bases and at J to 4 bases, leaving 3 bases not matched to a gene. This CDR3 comprises 14 residues. CDR3 protein: CASSLHQGAYGYTF. DNA for the CDR3: TGTGCCAGCAGTTTACATCAGGGGGCCTATGGCTACACCTTC.

The chain combines TRBV5-1 with TRBJ1-2; D not resolved. This CDR3 is 15 amino acids long. From germline, CDR1 is SGHRS and CDR2 YFSETQ. V gave up 4 bases and J gave up 7 bases, with 20 bases separating them. CDR3: CASSDDPHGSIGYTF. The CDR3 coding sequence is TGCGCCAGCAGCGACGACCCACATGGCTCGATTGGCTACACCTTC.

This rearrangement joins TRBV6-1 to TRBJ1-2; D gene ambiguous. Trimming stripped 7 bases from V and 6 bases from J, with 18 bases between. The CDR3 loop spans 14 amino acids. Germline V lookup: CDR1 MNHNS, CDR2 SASEGT. CDR3: CASIGAPGINGYTF. DNA for the CDR3: TGTGCCAGCATCGGAGCTCCGGGAATAAATGGCTACACCTTC.

The chain recombines TRBV5-6 with TRBJ2-7; the D gene is possibly TRBD1 (6 bases). CDR1 and CDR2 from the germline V gene are SGHDT and YYEEEE. The length of the CDR3 is 15 residues. Trimming cost V 1 base and J 6 bases, with 17 bases left between them. CDR3 sequence: CASSLPGAPSGEQYF. The CDR3 nucleotides are TGTGCCAGCAGCTTGCCAGGGGCCCCTTCAGGCGAGCAGTACTTC.

This chain uses TRBV9 with TRBJ2-5; 7 bases agree with TRBD2. Trimming removed 0 bases from V and 5 bases from J; junction bases left unmatched: 4. This CDR3 has 14 amino acids. CDR1 is SGDLS, CDR2 YYNGEE, per germline. The CDR3: CASSVESGGETQYF. The CDR3 DNA sequence: TGTGCCAGCAGCGTAGAGTCCGGGGGGGAGACCCAGTACTTC.

The chain employs TRBV10-3 and TRBJ1-1; perhaps TRBD1 as D (5 bases). In germline, CDR1 is ENHRY, CDR2 SYGVKD. The ends were cut back, 6 bases at V and 5 bases at J, with 16 bases in the middle. The CDR3 is 14 amino acids. The CDR3 reads CAISPAGKGTEAFF. Written as DNA, the CDR3 is TGTGCCATCAGCCCCGCAGGGAAAGGGACTGAAGCTTTCTTT.

The chain combines TRBV5-1 with TRBJ2-7, with 7 bases lining up with TRBD1. With 5 bases clipped from V and 4 bases from J, the junction kept 6 bases outside the gene matches. The CDR3 has 13 residues. Germline CDR1 reads SGHRS; CDR2 reads YFSETQ. The CDR3 nucleotides are TGCGCCAGCAGTGGACAGGACCCTTACGAGCAGTACTTC. As protein: CASSGQDPYEQYF. The entire variable domain, with the rest obtained from reference TRBV5-1 and TRBJ2-7, is as follows: KAGVTQTPRYLIKTRGQQVTLSCSPISGHRSVSWYQQTPGQGLQFLFEYFSETQRNKGNFPGRFSGRQFSNSRSEMNVSTLELGDSALYLCASSGQDPYEQYFGPGTRLTVT.

The V gene is TRBV5-1, the J gene TRBJ2-1; 9 nucleotides line up with TRBD2. CDR3 length equals 17 residues. Germline V gives CDR1 SGHRS, CDR2 YFSETQ. The V segment lost 3 bases and the J segment 2 bases; nucleotides outside the gene matches: 9. The CDR3 sequence: CASSYRPREGPYNEQFF. CDR3 DNA: TGCGCCAGCAGCTACCGCCCGCGGGAGGGCCCCTACAATGAGCAGTTCTTC.

The chain couples TRBV4-1 to TRBJ1-6; 8 bases line up with TRBD1. Per germline, CDR1 MGHRA and CDR2 YSYEKL. J gave up 8 bases and V 2 bases, and 8 bases lay outside the gene matches. The CDR3 loop spans 16 amino acids. The CDR3, as DNA: TGCGCCAGCAGCCAACCCCTGGACAGGGTCGATTCACCCCTCCACTTT. This gives the protein CASSQPLDRVDSPLHF.

The CDR3 loop reads CASSISGQNFRLGTEAFF. CDR3 DNA: TGTGCCAGTAGTATTAGTGGACAGAATTTCCGTTTGGGCACTGAAGCTTTCTTT. V is TRBV19 and J is TRBJ1-1, with TRBD1 as a possible D gene (6 bases). The CDR3 has 18 amino acids. Trimming stripped 3 bases from V and 4 bases from J, with 24 bases between. Per the germline V gene, CDR1 is LNHDA and CDR2 is SQIVND (reference sequence).

The genes are TRBV15 and TRBJ2-5; D is possibly TRBD1 (6 bases). The CDR3 runs 17 residues. Per the germline V gene, CDR1 is LNHNV and CDR2 is YYDKDF (reference sequence). Trimming took off 3 bases at V and 5 bases at J, with 22 bases between the two ends. The CDR3 loop is CATSSPMTGQSLETQYF. Written as DNA, the CDR3 is TGTGCCACCAGCAGCCCCATGACAGGACAATCATTGGAGACCCAGTACTTC.

V gene TRBV6-5 combines with J gene TRBJ2-7; D gene unclear. V shed 5 bases and J shed 7 bases, with 12 bases lying between them. Per the germline V gene, CDR1 is MNHEY and CDR2 is SVGAGI. CDR3 length: 12 residues. DNA of the CDR3: TGTGCCAGCAGTCCCCTTTGGGAAGAGCAGTACTTC. Translated: CASSPLWEEQYF.

This chain links TRBV6-5 with TRBJ2-3; 8 bases fit TRBD1. This CDR3 has 15 amino acids. V shed 4 bases, J shed 1 base, and the junction held 4 bases outside the gene matches. Germline V gene data show CDR1 as MNHEY and CDR2 as SVGAGI. The CDR3 nucleotides read TGTGCCAGCAGTTCCAGGGGGCCCGGCACAGATACGCAGTATTTT. Amino acid sequence: CASSSRGPGTDTQYF.

The V and J genes are TRBV19 and TRBJ2-7; TRBD1 matches at 9 bases. The J segment lost 2 bases and the V segment lost 5 bases, leaving 7 bases of the junction unmatched. The CDR3 runs 15 residues. CDR1 and CDR2 from the germline V gene are LNHDA and SQIVND (reference sequence). The CDR3 coding sequence is TGTGCCAGTAGTTTCCCGGGACAGGGTACCTACGAGCAGTACTTC. It encodes CASSFPGQGTYEQYF.

This chain uses TRBV6-5 with TRBJ2-2, with a tentative D call TRBD1 (6 bases). CDR3 length equals 14 residues. V was shortened by 4 bases and J by 3 bases, with 9 bases between the two germline ends. CDR1 is MNHEY, CDR2 SVGAGI, per germline. The CDR3 loop is CASSSDSYTGELFF. The DNA of the CDR3 is TGTGCCAGCAGTTCGGACAGCTACACCGGGGAGCTGTTTTTT.

This clone was found once. The genes are TRBV11-2 and TRBJ2-1; D is uncertain. The V end lost 1 base, the J end lost 4 bases, and 17 bases lay between the germline ends. From germline, CDR1 is SGHAT and CDR2 FQNNGV. The CDR3 length is 17 residues. This CDR3 reads CASSLGAPLNRYNEQFF. CDR3 sequence (DNA): TGTGCCAGCAGCTTAGGGGCCCCCTTAAACCGTTACAATGAGCAGTTCTTC.

This clone was seen ten or more times. The chain recombines TRBV28 with TRBJ1-5, with D unclear. V shed 0 bases and J shed 6 bases, with 3 bases lying between them. The germline V gene has CDR1 MDHEN and CDR2 SYDVKM. The CDR3 contains 12 residues. CDR3 region: CASSLWGQPQHF. The DNA of the CDR3 is TGTGCCAGCAGTTTATGGGGTCAGCCCCAGCATTTT. The entire variable domain, with the rest obtained from reference TRBV28 and TRBJ1-5, is as follows: DVKVTQSSRYLVKRTGEKVFLECVQDMDHENMFWYRQDPGLGLRLIYFSYDVKMKEKGDIPEGYSVSREKKERFSLILESASTNQTSMYLCASSLWGQPQHFGDGTRLSIL.

This chain links TRBV29-1 with TRBJ2-7; no definite D call. The germline CDR1 and CDR2 sequences are SQVTM and ANQGSEA. The V gene lost 4 bases and the J gene lost 2 bases, with 12 bases spanning the gap. The length of the CDR3 is 13 residues. The CDR3 region is CSVGENPPYEQYF. The CDR3 coding sequence is TGCAGCGTTGGAGAGAACCCCCCCTACGAGCAGTACTTC.

J is TRBJ1-5 and V is TRBV10-3; unclear D gene. The CDR3 has 16 residues. Trimming cost V 0 bases and J 3 bases, with 12 bases left between them. Germline CDR1 ENHRY, CDR2 SYGVKD. As DNA, the CDR3 is TGTGCCATCAGTGAGTCGTTGGCAGACCCCAATCAGCCCCAGCATTTT. This sequence encodes CAISESLADPNQPQHF.

The J gene is TRBJ2-5, the V gene TRBV5-1; 8 bases line up with TRBD2. The J call may not be correct, given that the DNA end is closer to TRBJ2-7. Germline V gene data show CDR1 as SGHRS and CDR2 as YFSETQ. The CDR3 covers 15 residues. This CDR3 reads CASSLGAGGTYEQYF. CDR3 coding DNA: TGCGCCAGCAGCTTGGGGGCGGGAGGCACCTACGAGCAGTACTTC.

This clone was recorded a few times. The J gene is TRBJ1-1, the V gene TRBV30; D is unclear. Looked up from germline, CDR1 is GTSNPN and CDR2 is SVGIG (reference sequence). Between the trimmed V and J ends, which lost 3 bases and 0 bases, there was a span of 11 bases. This CDR3 is built from 14 residues. Here the CDR3 reads CAWSPDGLNTEAFF. The CDR3 DNA reads TGTGCCTGGAGCCCAGACGGACTGAACACTGAAGCTTTCTTT.

The rearrangement uses TRBV30 and TRBJ2-3; 7 bases match TRBD1. The J segment lost 6 bases and the V segment lost 4 bases, leaving 10 bases of the junction unmatched. CDR1 and CDR2 from the germline V gene are GTSNPN and SVGIG (reference sequence). CDR3 length: 14 amino acids. The DNA of the CDR3 is TGTGCCTGGAAAGTGGGCAGGGGGTTTGATACGCAGTATTTT. Amino acids: CAWKVGRGFDTQYF.

The V gene is TRBV27, the J gene TRBJ2-7, with D unresolved. The CDR3 has 12 residues. Looked up from germline, CDR1 is MNHEY and CDR2 is SMNVEV (reference sequence). Trimming pared 4 bases from V and 4 bases from J, leaving 8 bases between. The CDR3 loop reads CASSSDGYEQYF. The CDR3 DNA reads as TGTGCCAGCAGTTCCGACGGGTACGAGCAGTACTTC.